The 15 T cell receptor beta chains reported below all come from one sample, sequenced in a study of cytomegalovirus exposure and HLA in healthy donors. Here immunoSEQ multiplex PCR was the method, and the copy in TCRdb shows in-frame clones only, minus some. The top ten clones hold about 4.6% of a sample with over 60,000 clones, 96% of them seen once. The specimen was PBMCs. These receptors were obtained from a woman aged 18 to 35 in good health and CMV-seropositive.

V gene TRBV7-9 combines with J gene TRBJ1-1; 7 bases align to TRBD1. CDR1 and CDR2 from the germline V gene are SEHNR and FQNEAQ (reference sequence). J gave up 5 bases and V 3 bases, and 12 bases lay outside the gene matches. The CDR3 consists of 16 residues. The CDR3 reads CASSLPTGAPGTEAFF. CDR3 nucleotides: TGTGCCAGCAGCTTGCCCACAGGGGCCCCTGGGACTGAAGCTTTCTTT. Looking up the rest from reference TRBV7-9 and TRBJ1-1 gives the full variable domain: DTGVSQNPRHKITKRGQNVTFRCDPISEHNRLYWYRQTLGQGPEFLTYFQNEAQLEKSRLLSDRFSAERPKGSFSTLEIQRTEQGDSAMYLCASSLPTGAPGTEAFFGQGTRLTVV.

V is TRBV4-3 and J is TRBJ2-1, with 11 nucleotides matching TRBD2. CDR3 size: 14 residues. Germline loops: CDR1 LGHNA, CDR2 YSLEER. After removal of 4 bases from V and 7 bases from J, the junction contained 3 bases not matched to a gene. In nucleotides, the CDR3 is TGCGCCAGCAGCCTAGCGGGAGGGCGGAATGAGCAGTTCTTC. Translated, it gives CASSLAGGRNEQFF.

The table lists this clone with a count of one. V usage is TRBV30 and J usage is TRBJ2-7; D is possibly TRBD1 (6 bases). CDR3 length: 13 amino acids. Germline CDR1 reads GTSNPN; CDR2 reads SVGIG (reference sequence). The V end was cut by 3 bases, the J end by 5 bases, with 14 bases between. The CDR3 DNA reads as TGTGCCTGGAGCGCACAGGGACCCCACGAGCAGTACTTC. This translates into CAWSAQGPHEQYF.

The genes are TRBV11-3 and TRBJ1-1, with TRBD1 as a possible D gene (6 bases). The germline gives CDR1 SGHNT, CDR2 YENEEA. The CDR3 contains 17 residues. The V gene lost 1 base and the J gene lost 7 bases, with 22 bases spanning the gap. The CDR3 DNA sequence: TGTGCCAGCAGCTTAGCGATCGGGACACCGGGAAGTAATGAAGCTTTCTTT. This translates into CASSLAIGTPGSNEAFF.

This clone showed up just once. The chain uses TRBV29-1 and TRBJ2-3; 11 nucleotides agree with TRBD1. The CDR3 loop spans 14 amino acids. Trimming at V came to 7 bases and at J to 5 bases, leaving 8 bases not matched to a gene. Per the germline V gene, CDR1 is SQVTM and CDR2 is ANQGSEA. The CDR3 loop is CSAQGQGGRDTQYF. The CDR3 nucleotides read TGCAGCGCGCAGGGACAGGGGGGTAGAGATACGCAGTATTTT.

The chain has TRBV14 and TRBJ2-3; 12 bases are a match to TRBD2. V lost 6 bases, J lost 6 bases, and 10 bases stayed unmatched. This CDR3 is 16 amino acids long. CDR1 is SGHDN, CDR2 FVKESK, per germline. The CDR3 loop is CASRGDPSGRVDTQYF. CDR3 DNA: TGTGCCAGCAGAGGGGACCCTAGCGGGAGGGTCGATACGCAGTATTTT. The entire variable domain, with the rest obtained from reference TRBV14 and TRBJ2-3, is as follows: EAGVTQFPSHSVIEKGQTVTLRCDPISGHDNLYWYRRVMGKEIKFLLHFVKESKQDESGMPNNRFLAERTGGTYSTLKVQPAELEDSGVYFCASRGDPSGRVDTQYFGPGTRLTVL.

CDR3 sequence reads: CASSKTSGVSYEQYF. Written as DNA, the CDR3 is TGTGCCAGCAGCAAGACTAGCGGGGTTTCCTACGAGCAGTACTTC. The J gene is TRBJ2-7, the V gene TRBV7-2; 11 bases map to TRBD2. In germline, CDR1 is SGHTA, CDR2 FQGNSA. V was clipped by 5 bases and J by 1 base; unmatched bases: 4. The length of the CDR3 is 15 residues.

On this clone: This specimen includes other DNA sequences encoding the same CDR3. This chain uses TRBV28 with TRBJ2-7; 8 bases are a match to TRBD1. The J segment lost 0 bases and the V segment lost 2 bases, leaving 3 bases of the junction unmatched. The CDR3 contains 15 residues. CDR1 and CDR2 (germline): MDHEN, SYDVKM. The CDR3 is CASSLGQGASYEQYF. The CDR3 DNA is TGTGCCAGCAGTTTAGGCCAGGGGGCCTCCTACGAGCAGTACTTC. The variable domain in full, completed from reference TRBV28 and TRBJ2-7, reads DVKVTQSSRYLVKRTGEKVFLECVQDMDHENMFWYRQDPGLGLRLIYFSYDVKMKEKGDIPEGYSVSREKKERFSLILESASTNQTSMYLCASSLGQGASYEQYFGPGTRLTVT.

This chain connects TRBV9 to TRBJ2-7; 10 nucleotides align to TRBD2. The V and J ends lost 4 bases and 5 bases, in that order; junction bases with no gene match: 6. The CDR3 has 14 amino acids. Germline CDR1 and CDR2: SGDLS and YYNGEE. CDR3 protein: CASSLGLAANEQYF. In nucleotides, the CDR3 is TGTGCCAGCAGCCTCGGACTAGCGGCCAACGAGCAGTACTTC. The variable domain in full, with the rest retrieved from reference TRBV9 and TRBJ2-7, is DSGVTQTPKHLITATGQRVTLRCSPRSGDLSVYWYQQSLDQGLQFLIQYYNGEERAKGNILERFSAQQFPDLHSELNLSSLELGDSALYFCASSLGLAANEQYFGPGTRLTVT.

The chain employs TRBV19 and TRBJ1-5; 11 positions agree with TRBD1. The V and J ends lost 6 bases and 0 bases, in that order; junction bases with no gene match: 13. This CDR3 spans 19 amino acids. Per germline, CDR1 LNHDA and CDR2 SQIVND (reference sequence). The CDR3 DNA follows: TGTGCCAGTAGAAACAACGGACAGGGGGCTTTTCTTAGCAATCAGCCCCAGCATTTT. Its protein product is CASRNNGQGAFLSNQPQHF.

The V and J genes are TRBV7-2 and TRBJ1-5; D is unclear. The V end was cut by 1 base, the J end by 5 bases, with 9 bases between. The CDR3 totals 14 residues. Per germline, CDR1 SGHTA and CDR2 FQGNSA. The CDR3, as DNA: TGTGCCAGCAGCTTAGATCCAGACTATCAGCCCCAGCATTTT. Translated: CASSLDPDYQPQHF.

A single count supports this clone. DNA for the CDR3: TGTGCCAGCAGCTTTACTTGGGCGCAGCCCCAGCATTTT. Amino acids: CASSFTWAQPQHF. J is TRBJ1-5 and V is TRBV5-5; D gene ambiguous. The CDR3 covers 13 residues. Germline CDR1 is SGHKS and CDR2 is YYEKEE (reference sequence). Trimming pared 2 bases from V and 7 bases from J, leaving 10 bases between.

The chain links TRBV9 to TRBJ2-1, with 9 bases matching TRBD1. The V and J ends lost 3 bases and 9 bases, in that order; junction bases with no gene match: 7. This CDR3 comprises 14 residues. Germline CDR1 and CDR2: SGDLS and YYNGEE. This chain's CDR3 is CASSEGDRVFEQFF. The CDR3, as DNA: TGTGCCAGCAGCGAGGGGGACAGGGTATTTGAGCAGTTCTTC.

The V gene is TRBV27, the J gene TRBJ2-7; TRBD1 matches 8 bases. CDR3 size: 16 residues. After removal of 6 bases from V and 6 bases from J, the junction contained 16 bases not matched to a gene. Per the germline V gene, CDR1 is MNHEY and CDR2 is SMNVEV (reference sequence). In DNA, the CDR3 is TGTGCCAGCAGGCCATCAGGGACAGGCCTTATGAGCGAGCAGTACTTC. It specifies CASRPSGTGLMSEQYF.

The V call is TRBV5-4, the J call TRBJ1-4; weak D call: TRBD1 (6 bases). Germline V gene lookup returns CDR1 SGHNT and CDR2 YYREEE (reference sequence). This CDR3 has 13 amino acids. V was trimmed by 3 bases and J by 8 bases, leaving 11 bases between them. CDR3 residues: CASSSNRDEKLFF. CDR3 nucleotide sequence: TGTGCCAGCAGCTCAAACAGGGACGAAAAACTGTTTTTT. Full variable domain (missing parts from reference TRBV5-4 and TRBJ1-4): ETGVTQSPTHLIKTRGQQVTLRCSSQSGHNTVSWYQQALGQGPQFIFQYYREEENGRGNFPPRFSGLQFPNYSSELNVNALELDDSALYLCASSSNRDEKLFFGSGTQLSVL.